This entry features one T cell receptor beta chain sequence. Antigen specificity is unknown. The germline V gene encodes CDR1 MNHEY and CDR2 SVGAGI. V was pared by 5 bases and J by 0 bases, with 11 bases between. The CDR3 consists of 14 residues. Libraries were prepared by immunoSEQ multiplex PCR; TCRdb keeps only in-frame clonotypes and omits some of them. The table lists about 1,900,000 clones, approximately 94% of them singletons. These data originate in a study of shared clonotypes between healthy human individuals. Study-wide findings and caveats: Estimated clonotype richness was generally higher in naive than memory subsets. Blood was the only sampled material, and tissue repertoires likely differ.

Naive CD8 cells were CD45RO-negative, positively selected for CCR7, excluding terminally differentiated effector memory CD45RA+ cells. All donors were healthy HIV-negative adults lacking recent acute infections or vaccinations. Those who donated, Caucasian adults without exception, all lived in Nashville, Tennessee. The sequence came from a young man in good health. The rearrangement uses TRBV6-5 and TRBJ2-7; D gene ambiguous. Sequencing was carried out using naive CD8+ T cells sorted from blood. The CDR3 nucleotides are TGTGCCAGCAGTCCAGCAGGCGACTCCTACGAGCAGTACTTC. Protein sequence: CASSPAGDSYEQYF.